The present entry profiles one TCR beta chain with its context. Its target is unknown. Time point defined: pre-sensitization, week 0. Treatment denoted: therapeutic diphenylcyclopropenone sensitization with weekly scalp DPC. These data belong to a study of human T cells and chemical hapten exposure. About the research overall: Patch testing was performed with 0.01% DPC on the upper back, with reading at 6 days. The study, taken as a whole, reports: PT1 expanded TCR counts correlated positively with patch test score. High-frequency TCRs, those above 1 in 1000, stayed the same after DPC sensitization.

Germline V gives CDR1 SNHLY, CDR2 FYNNEI. The ends were cut back, 6 bases at V and 3 bases at J, with 5 bases in the middle. The CDR3 runs 11 residues. TCRdb called the RACE reads again in MiXCR, with one record for every CDR3 protein. The sample has about 380,000 distinct CDR3 sequences, 4% to 6% seen once. The chain combines TRBV2 with TRBJ2-5; D uncertain. The sequence was collected from a woman in her forties or fifties with alopecia areata. Some clones in this sample may be carry-over from other donors' samples. The starting material was whole blood, obtained in connection with sensitization to the hapten diphenylcyclopropenone (DPC). CDR3 protein: CASRRKETQYF. The CDR3 coding sequence is TGTGCCAGCAGGCGGAAAGAGACCCAGTACTTC.